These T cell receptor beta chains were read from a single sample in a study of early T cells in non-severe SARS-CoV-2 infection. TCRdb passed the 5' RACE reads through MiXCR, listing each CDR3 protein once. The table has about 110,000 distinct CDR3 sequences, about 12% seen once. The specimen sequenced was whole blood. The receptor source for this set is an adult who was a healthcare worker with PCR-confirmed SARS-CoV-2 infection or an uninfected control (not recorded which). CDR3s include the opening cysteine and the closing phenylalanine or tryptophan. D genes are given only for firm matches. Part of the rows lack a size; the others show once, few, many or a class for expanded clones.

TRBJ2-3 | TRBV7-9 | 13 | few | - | CASSPSSSDTQYF | TGTGCCAGCAGCCCCTCTAGCTCCGATACGCAGTATTTT
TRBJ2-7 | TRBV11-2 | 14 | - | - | CASSLEGLDYEQYF | TGTGCCAGCAGCTTAGAAGGCCTTGATTACGAGCAGTACTTC
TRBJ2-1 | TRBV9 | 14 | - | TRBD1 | CASSPRTGDNEQFF | TGTGCCAGTTCCCCCCGGACAGGGGACAATGAGCAGTTCTTC
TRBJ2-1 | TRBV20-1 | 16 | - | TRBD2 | CSARDRGGSGHNEQFF | TGCAGTGCTAGAGATCGGGGCGGGAGTGGTCACAATGAGCAGTTCTTC
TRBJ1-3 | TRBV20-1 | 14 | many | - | CSARQAKAPNTIYF | TGCAGTGCTAGACAGGCCAAGGCCCCAAACACCATATATTTT
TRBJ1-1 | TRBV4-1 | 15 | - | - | CATSPIGGSNTEAFF | TGCGCCACCTCTCCAATCGGCGGATCGAACACTGAAGCTTTCTTT
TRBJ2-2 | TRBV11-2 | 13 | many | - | CASSRSYTGELFF | TGTGCCAGCAGCCGTAGTTACACCGGGGAGCTGTTTTTT
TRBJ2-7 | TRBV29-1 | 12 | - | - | CSVGVGSYEQYF | TGCAGCGTCGGCGTCGGATCCTACGAGCAGTACTTC
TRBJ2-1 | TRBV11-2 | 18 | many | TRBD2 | CASSLVPSGTTSYNEQFF | TGTGCCAGCAGCTTAGTGCCTAGCGGGACCACCTCCTACAATGAGCAGTTCTTC
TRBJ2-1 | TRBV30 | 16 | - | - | CAWSPGSGFSYNEQFF | TGTGCCTGGAGCCCGGGAAGCGGTTTCTCCTACAATGAGCAGTTCTTC
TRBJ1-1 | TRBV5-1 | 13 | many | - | CASSQGQLRPAFF | TGCGCCAGCAGCCAGGGGCAGTTACGACCAGCTTTCTTT
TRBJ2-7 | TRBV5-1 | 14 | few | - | CASSLGDASYEQYF | TGCGCCAGCAGCTTGGGGGACGCAAGCTACGAGCAGTACTTC
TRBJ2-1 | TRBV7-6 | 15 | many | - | CASSLSWGAGNEQFF | TGTGCCAGCAGCTTAAGTTGGGGGGCCGGAAATGAGCAGTTCTTC
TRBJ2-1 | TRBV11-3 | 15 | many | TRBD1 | CASSPGQGAYNEQFF | TGTGCCAGCAGCCCGGGACAGGGAGCCTACAATGAGCAGTTCTTC
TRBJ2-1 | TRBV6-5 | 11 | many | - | CASTTNNEQFF | TGTGCCAGCACCACCAACAATGAGCAGTTCTTC
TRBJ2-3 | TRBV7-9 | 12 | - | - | CATQGSADTQYF | TGTGCCACCCAGGGGAGCGCAGATACGCAGTATTTT
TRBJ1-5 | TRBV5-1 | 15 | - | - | CASSLTGLSNQPQHF | TGCGCCAGCAGCTTGACAGGTCTTAGCAATCAGCCCCAGCATTTT
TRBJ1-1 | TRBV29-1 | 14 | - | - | CSVEDGGWNTEAFF | TGCAGCGTTGAAGATGGGGGATGGAACACTGAAGCTTTCTTT
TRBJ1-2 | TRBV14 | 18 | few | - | CASSQDLRGAGRDRGYTF | TGTGCCAGCAGCCAAGATTTAAGGGGAGCAGGTCGCGATCGAGGCTACACCTTC
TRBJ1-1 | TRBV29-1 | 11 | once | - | CSALKNTEAFF | TGCAGCGCGCTAAAGAACACTGAAGCTTTCTTT
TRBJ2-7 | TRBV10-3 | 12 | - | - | CAISESSYEQYF | TGTGCCATCAGTGAGTCGTCCTACGAGCAGTACTTC
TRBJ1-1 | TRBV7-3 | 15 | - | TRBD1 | CASSLAQGAYTEAFF | TGTGCCAGCAGCTTAGCACAGGGGGCGTACACTGAAGCTTTCTTT
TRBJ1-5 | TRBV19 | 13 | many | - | CASRERENQPQHF | TGTGCCAGTAGGGAACGGGAGAATCAGCCCCAGCATTTT
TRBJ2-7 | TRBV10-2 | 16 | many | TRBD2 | CASRGLAETSSYEQYF | TGCGCCAGCAGGGGACTAGCGGAAACTAGCTCCTACGAGCAGTACTTC
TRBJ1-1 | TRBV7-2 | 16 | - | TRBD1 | CASSRAGTVTNTEAFF | TGTGCCAGCAGCAGGGCCGGGACAGTGACGAACACTGAAGCTTTCTTT
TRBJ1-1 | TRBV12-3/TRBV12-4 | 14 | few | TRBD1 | CASSIQGANTEAFF | TGTGCCAGCAGTATACAGGGGGCTAACACTGAAGCTTTCTTT
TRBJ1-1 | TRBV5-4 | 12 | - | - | CASSGDSTEAFF | TGTGCCAGCAGCGGTGACAGCACTGAAGCTTTCTTT
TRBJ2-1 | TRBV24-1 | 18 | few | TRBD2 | CATSDPGKLAGTYNEQFF | TGTGCCACCAGTGACCCAGGGAAACTAGCGGGGACCTACAATGAGCAGTTCTTC
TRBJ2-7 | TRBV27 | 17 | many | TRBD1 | CASSLTAGTGGIYEQYF | TGTGCCAGCAGTTTAACGGCAGGGACAGGGGGCATATACGAGCAGTACTTC
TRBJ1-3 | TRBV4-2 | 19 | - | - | CASSQDRGGPGGSGNTIYF | TGTGCCAGCAGCCAAGATCGTGGGGGGCCGGGCGGCTCTGGAAACACCATATATTTT
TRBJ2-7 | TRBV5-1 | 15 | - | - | CASSLGVGATYEQYF | TGCGCCAGCAGCTTGGGAGTGGGGGCGACCTACGAGCAGTACTTC
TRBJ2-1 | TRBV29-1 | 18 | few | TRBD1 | CSVVMGQKKLSVANEQFF | TGCAGCGTTGTGATGGGACAGAAAAAGCTCTCCGTGGCGAATGAGCAGTTCTTC
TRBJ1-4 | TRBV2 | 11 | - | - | CASKDSTRLFF | TGTGCCAGCAAAGACAGTACGAGACTGTTTTTT
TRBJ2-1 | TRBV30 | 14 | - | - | CAWSRGGLYNEQFF | TGTGCCTGGAGTAGGGGGGGGCTTTACAATGAGCAGTTCTTC
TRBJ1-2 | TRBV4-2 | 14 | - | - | CASSQDVGGYGYTF | TGTGCCAGCAGCCAAGATGTAGGGGGCTATGGCTACACCTTC
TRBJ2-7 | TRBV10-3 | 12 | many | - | CAIRQGSYEQYF | TGTGCCATCAGGCAGGGATCCTACGAGCAGTACTTC
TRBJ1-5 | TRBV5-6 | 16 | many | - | CASSSWGRTSNQPQHF | TGTGCCAGCAGCTCGTGGGGCAGGACTAGCAATCAGCCCCAGCATTTT
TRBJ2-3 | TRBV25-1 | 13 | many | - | CASTPGLTDTQYF | TGTGCCAGCACCCCCGGGCTTACAGATACGCAGTATTTT
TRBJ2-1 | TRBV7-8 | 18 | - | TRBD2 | CASSLEASGRATYNEQFF | TGTGCCAGCAGCTTAGAGGCTAGCGGGAGGGCCACCTACAATGAGCAGTTCTTC
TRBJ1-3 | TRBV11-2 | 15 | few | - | CASSFVGARGNTIYF | TGTGCCAGCAGCTTCGTAGGGGCTCGCGGAAACACCATATATTTT
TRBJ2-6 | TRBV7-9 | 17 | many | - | CASSTEGTLTGANVLTF | TGTGCCAGCAGCACTGAGGGAACACTGACGGGGGCCAACGTCCTGACTTTC
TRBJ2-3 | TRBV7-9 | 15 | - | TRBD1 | CASILTAGGADTQYF | TGTGCCAGCATCCTTACCGCAGGGGGCGCAGATACGCAGTATTTT